A selection of T cell receptor beta chains follows, all from one sample in a study of persistence of HIV-infected CD4 T cells. Their recognized antigens are unknown. TCRdb's table, derived via immunoSEQ multiplex PCR, lists solely in-frame clones and lacks some. The data hold roughly 28,000 clones, with roughly 75% observed a single time. The sequenced sample was CD4+ T cells sorted from PBMCs after approximately 20-hour stimulation, obtained from a patient who received antiretroviral therapy. The origin of the receptors is an adult woman with HIV who was CMV-seropositive. CDR3s include the opening cysteine and the closing phenylalanine or tryptophan. The D gene is left open where the match is weak. The size entry is marked missing in some rows and otherwise reads once, few, many or a size class.

TGTGCCTGGAAGGAGGACAGAGACTATGGCTACACCTTC,CAWKEDRDYGYTF,TRBJ1-2,TRBV30,-,once
TGTGCCACCAGCCTAGACTCCTCCCAGGGGACCCAGTACTTC,CATSLDSSQGTQYF,TRBJ2-5,TRBV24-1,-,-
TGCGCCAGCAGTGAGAGGTCGGGGTCAGAGACCCAGTACTTC,CASSERSGSETQYF,TRBJ2-5,TRBV10-1,-,once
TGTGCCAGCAGTTACCGTGGGACGAACACTGAAGCTTTCTTT,CASSYRGTNTEAFF,TRBJ1-1,TRBV6-5,-,once
TGTGCCAGCAGCCTAGGAATAGGGGGAATCGGTATTAACATTCAGTACTTC,CASSLGIGGIGINIQYF,TRBJ2-4,TRBV7-8,-,-
TGTGCCAGCAGCGGATCCGGGACCGGGACCGGGGAGCTGTTTTTT,CASSGSGTGTGELFF,TRBJ2-2,TRBV7-8,-,-
TGTGCCATCAATCCAGGAGCTAACTATGGCTACACCTTC,CAINPGANYGYTF,TRBJ1-2,TRBV10-3,-,-
TGTGCCAGCAGCGTAGAACAGGACTCTGGAAACACCATATATTTT,CASSVEQDSGNTIYF,TRBJ1-3,TRBV9,-,-
TGTGCCAGCAGCCCGGGCGTCGCTAGCACAGATACGCAGTATTTT,CASSPGVASTDTQYF,TRBJ2-3,TRBV5-4,-,-
TGTGCCAGCAGTCGGACGTCAGGGAATTCACCCCTCCACTTT,CASSRTSGNSPLHF,TRBJ1-6,TRBV6-5,-,-
TGTGCCAGCAGTTACCCCACCGGACAGGGGATCAATGAGCAGTTCTTC,CASSYPTGQGINEQFF,TRBJ2-1,TRBV6-5,TRBD1,-
TGTGCCAGCAGCTTAGACTGGGGAGCCAATGAGCAGTTCTTC,CASSLDWGANEQFF,TRBJ2-1,TRBV7-2,-,-
TGTGCCAGCAGCCCAGCCGGGACGGCGGCGAGGGGTGAGCAGTTCTTC,CASSPAGTAARGEQFF,TRBJ2-1,TRBV3-1/TRBV3-2,-,-
TGTGCCAGCTCACCGACAGAGACCCAGTACTTC,CASSPTETQYF,TRBJ2-5,TRBV18,-,-
TGCGCCAGCAGCTTGGTTGACGGGGGAGGAGGCACCATATATTTT,CASSLVDGGGGTIYF,TRBJ1-3,TRBV5-1,-,-
TGCAGCGTTGAATTGCAGGGGACAGATACGCAGTATTTT,CSVELQGTDTQYF,TRBJ2-3,TRBV29-1,-,-
TGTGCCACCAGACTAGCTCCCACCGGGGAGCTGTTTTTT,CATRLAPTGELFF,TRBJ2-2,TRBV24-1,-,-
TGTGCCAGCAGTTTTTCCAGAACTTTCTTT,CASSFSRTFF,TRBJ1-1,TRBV12-3/TRBV12-4,-,-
TGCGCCAGCAGCCTGGGACAGGAGACAGATACGCAGTATTTT,CASSLGQETDTQYF,TRBJ2-3,TRBV5-1,TRBD1,-
TGTGCCTGGAGTCCGGGACAGGGAAGTGGCTACACCTTC,CAWSPGQGSGYTF,TRBJ1-2,TRBV30,TRBD1,-
TGTGCCGTAAGCGGGGGGCCATATACGCAGTATTTT,CAVSGGPYTQYF,TRBJ2-3,TRBV30,TRBD2,-
TGTGCCAGCAGTTTATCTGTCGGGACTAGCGGGGAGGGGACGCAGTATTTT,CASSLSVGTSGEGTQYF,TRBJ2-3,TRBV27,TRBD2,few
TGTGCCATCAGTGACCCGGACAGGGTCACCGGGGAGCTGTTTTTT,CAISDPDRVTGELFF,TRBJ2-2,TRBV10-3,TRBD1,few
TGTGCCAGCAGTTCCTGGACTAGCGGGGGGGACACCGGGGAGCTGTTTTTT,CASSSWTSGGDTGELFF,TRBJ2-2,TRBV27,TRBD2,-
TGTGCCAGCAGCTTAGGAACAGGGGGAGAAACTGAAGCTTTCTTT,CASSLGTGGETEAFF,TRBJ1-1,TRBV7-9,TRBD1,-
TGTGCCAGCACCCGGGACAGGGATAATTCACCCCTCCACTTT,CASTRDRDNSPLHF,TRBJ1-6,TRBV28,TRBD1,-
TGTGCCAGTACCCTGATGGCCCAAAATCAGCCCCAGCATTTT,CASTLMAQNQPQHF,TRBJ1-5,TRBV19,-,-
TGTGCCATCAGTGATCAAGATACGCAGTATTTT,CAISDQDTQYF,TRBJ2-3,TRBV10-3,-,-
TGCAGCGTTGGGGGGACCACAGATACGCAGTATTTT,CSVGGTTDTQYF,TRBJ2-3,TRBV29-1,-,-
TGTGCCAGCAGCCCGACCGTTATGAACACTGAAGCTTTCTTT,CASSPTVMNTEAFF,TRBJ1-1,TRBV7-9,-,-
TGTGCCGGGGCCGCGGGGGGGCTCACCGGGGAGCTGTTTTTT,CAGAAGGLTGELFF,TRBJ2-2,TRBV30,TRBD2,few
TGTGCCAGCAGCCAAGGAGGCGCCGGGAGCTCCTACGAGCAGTACTTC,CASSQGGAGSSYEQYF,TRBJ2-7,TRBV14,-,-
TGTGCCAGCAGGAGCACGGGTTTGAGGGACACTGAAGCTTTCTTT,CASRSTGLRDTEAFF,TRBJ1-1,TRBV6-5,-,-
TGTGCCAGCAGCCCCCGACTTCTGGGGCATGGCTACACCTTC,CASSPRLLGHGYTF,TRBJ1-2,TRBV28,-,-
TGTGCCAGTAGTACAATGGGACAGGTGCAACTGTTTTTT,CASSTMGQVQLFF,TRBJ1-4,TRBV19,TRBD1,-
TGTGCCAGCAGCCAAGTCGGTGGGGCGAACACCGGGGAGCTGTTTTTT,CASSQVGGANTGELFF,TRBJ2-2,TRBV3-1/TRBV3-2,-,few
TGTGCCAGCAGCTTTAATAGCGGGGGCACAGATACGCAGTATTTT,CASSFNSGGTDTQYF,TRBJ2-3,TRBV7-3,TRBD2,-
TGTGCCAGTAGTATAGGAGATGAGCAGTTCTTC,CASSIGDEQFF,TRBJ2-1,TRBV19,-,-
TGTGCCAGTAGTGCCACCGGGAGAGACCCCTCCTACGAGCAGTACTTC,CASSATGRDPSYEQYF,TRBJ2-7,TRBV19,-,-
TGTGCCAGCAGTTTCAACAGGGGGGCGAAAAGTGACTATGGCTACACCTTC,CASSFNRGAKSDYGYTF,TRBJ1-2,TRBV27,TRBD1,-